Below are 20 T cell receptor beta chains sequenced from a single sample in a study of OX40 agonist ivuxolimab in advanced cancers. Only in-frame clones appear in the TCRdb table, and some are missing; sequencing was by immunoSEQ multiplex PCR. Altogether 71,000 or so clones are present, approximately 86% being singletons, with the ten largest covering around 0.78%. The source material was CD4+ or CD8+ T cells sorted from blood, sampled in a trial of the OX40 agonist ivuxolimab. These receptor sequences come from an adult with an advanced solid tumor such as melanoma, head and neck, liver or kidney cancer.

The CDR3: CASSLGADLAAKETQYF. CDR3 nucleotides: TGCGCCAGCAGCTTGGGTGCTGACCTAGCGGCTAAAGAGACCCAGTACTTC. The rearrangement joins TRBV5-1 to TRBJ2-5; 7 bases line up with TRBD2. The CDR3 contains 17 residues. V dropped 0 bases and J dropped 3; count of bases not matched to a gene: 11. Germline CDR1 and CDR2: SGHRS and YFSETQ.

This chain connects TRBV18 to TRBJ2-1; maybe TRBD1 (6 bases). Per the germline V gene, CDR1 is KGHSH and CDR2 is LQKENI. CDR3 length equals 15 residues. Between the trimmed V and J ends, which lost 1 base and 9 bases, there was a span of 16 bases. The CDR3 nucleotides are TGTGCCAGCTCACCACGGCCTACAGGGATGAGTGAGCAGTTCTTC. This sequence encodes CASSPRPTGMSEQFF.

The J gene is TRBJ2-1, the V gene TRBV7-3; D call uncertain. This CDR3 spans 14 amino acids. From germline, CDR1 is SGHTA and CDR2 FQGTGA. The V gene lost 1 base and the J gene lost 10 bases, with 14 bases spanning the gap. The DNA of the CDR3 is TGTGCCAGCAGCTTAATGGTAGAAGGTGGAGAGCAGTTCTTC. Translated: CASSLMVEGGEQFF. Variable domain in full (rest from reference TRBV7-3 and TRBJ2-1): GAGVSQTPSNKVTEKGKYVELRCDPISGHTALYWYRQSLGQGPEFLIYFQGTGAADDSGLPNDRFFAVRPEGSVSTLKIQRTERGDSAVYLCASSLMVEGGEQFFGPGTRLTVL.

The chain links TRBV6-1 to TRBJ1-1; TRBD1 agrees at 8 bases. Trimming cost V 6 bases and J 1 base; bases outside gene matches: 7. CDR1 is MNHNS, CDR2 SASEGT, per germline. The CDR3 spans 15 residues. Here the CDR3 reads CASRARTGQNTEAFF. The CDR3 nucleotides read TGTGCCAGCAGGGCCCGGACAGGGCAGAACACTGAAGCTTTCTTT.

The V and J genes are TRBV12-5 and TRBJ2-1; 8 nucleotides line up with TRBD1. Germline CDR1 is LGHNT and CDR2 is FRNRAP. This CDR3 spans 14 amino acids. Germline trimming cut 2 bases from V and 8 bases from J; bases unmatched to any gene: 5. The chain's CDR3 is CASGLTGQAHEQFF. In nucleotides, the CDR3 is TGTGCTAGTGGTTTGACGGGACAGGCCCATGAGCAGTTCTTC.

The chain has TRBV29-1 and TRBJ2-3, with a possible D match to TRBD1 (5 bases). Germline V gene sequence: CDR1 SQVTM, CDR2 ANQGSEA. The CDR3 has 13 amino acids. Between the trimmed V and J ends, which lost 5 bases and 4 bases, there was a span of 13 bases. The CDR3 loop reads CSVLRELADTQYF. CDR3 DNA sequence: TGCAGCGTTCTCAGGGAATTGGCAGATACGCAGTATTTT.

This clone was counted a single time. The CDR3 bases are TGTGCCAGCAGTTCTCAATACACAGGGCTATATGGCTACACCTTC. Residues: CASSSQYTGLYGYTF. The chain recombines TRBV6-5 with TRBJ1-2; the D gene is possibly TRBD1 (6 bases). Deletions cut 4 bases from V and 5 bases from J, with 17 bases between. Germline V lookup: CDR1 MNHEY, CDR2 SVGAGI. This CDR3 has 15 residues.

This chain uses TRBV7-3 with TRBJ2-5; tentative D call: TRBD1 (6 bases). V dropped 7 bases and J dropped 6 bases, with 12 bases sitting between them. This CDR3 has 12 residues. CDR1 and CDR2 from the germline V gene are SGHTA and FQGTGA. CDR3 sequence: CASTPDSKTQYF. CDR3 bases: TGTGCCAGCACGCCGGACAGTAAGACCCAGTACTTC.

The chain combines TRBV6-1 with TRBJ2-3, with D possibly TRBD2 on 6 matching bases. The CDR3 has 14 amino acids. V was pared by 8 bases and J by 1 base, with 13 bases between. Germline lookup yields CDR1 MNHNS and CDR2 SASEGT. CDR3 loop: CASGRDWRTDTQYF. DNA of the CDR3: TGTGCCAGCGGCCGGGACTGGCGCACAGATACGCAGTATTTT.

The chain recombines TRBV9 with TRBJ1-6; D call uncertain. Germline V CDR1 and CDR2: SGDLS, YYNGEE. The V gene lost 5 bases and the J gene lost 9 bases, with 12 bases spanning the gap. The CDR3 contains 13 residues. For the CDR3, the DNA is TGTGCCAGCAGTCGTGATTCGGGTTCACCCCTCCACTTT. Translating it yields CASSRDSGSPLHF.

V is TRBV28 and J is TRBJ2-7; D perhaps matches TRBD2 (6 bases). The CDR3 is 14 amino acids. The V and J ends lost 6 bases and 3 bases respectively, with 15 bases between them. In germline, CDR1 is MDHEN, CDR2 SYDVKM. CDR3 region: CASSLGGLNYEQYF. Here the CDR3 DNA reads TGTGCCAGCAGCTTGGGGGGACTCAACTACGAGCAGTACTTC.

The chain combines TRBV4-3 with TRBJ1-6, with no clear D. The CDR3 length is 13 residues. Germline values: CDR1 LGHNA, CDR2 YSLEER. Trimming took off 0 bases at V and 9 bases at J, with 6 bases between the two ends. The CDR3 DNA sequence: TGCGCCAGCAGCCAAGATCCCGGTTCACCCCTCCACTTT. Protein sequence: CASSQDPGSPLHF.

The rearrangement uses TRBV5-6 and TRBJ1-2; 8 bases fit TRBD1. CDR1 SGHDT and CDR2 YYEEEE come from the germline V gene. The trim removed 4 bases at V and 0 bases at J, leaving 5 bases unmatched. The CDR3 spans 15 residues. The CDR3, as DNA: TGTGCCAGCAGCGCCGACAGGGGTGCTAACTATGGCTACACCTTC. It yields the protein CASSADRGANYGYTF.

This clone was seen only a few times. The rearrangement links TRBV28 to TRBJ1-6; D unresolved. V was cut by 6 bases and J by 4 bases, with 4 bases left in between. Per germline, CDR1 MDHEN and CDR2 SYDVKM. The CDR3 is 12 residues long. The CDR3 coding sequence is TGTGCCAGCAGGGGGTATAATTCACCCCTCCACTTT. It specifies CASRGYNSPLHF.

CDR3: CASSLAWSSGAGGTQYF. The CDR3 DNA is TGTGCCAGCAGCTTAGCGTGGAGTAGCGGGGCGGGGGGGACCCAGTACTTC. The chain joins TRBV7-8 to TRBJ2-5; 8 bases map to TRBD2. V shed 0 bases, J shed 7 bases, and the junction held 13 bases outside the gene matches. Per the germline V gene, CDR1 is SGHVS and CDR2 is FQNEAQ. There are 17 residues in the CDR3.

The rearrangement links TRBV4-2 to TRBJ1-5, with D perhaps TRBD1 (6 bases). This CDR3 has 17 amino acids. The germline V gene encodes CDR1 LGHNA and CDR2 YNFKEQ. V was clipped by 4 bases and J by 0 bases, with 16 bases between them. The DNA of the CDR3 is TGTGCCAGCAGCCCCTCGAGGGACAAGACTAGCAATCAGCCCCAGCATTTT. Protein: CASSPSRDKTSNQPQHF.

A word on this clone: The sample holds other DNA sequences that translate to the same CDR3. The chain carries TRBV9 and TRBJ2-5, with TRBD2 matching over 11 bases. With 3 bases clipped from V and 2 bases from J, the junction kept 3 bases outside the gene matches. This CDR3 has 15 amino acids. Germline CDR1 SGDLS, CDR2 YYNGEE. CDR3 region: CASSARLAGQETQYF. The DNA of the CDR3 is TGTGCCAGCAGCGCCAGACTAGCGGGACAAGAGACCCAGTACTTC.

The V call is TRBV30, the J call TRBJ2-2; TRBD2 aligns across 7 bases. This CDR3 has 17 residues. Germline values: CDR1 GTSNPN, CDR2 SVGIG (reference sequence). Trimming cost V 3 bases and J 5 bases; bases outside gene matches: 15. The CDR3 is CAWSETERAGRTGELFF. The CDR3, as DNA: TGTGCCTGGAGCGAGACCGAGAGAGCGGGGAGGACCGGGGAGCTGTTTTTT.

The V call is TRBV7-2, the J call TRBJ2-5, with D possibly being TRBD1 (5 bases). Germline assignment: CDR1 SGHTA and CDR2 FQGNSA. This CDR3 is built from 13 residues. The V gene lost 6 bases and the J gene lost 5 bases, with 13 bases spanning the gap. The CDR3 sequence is CASSSPPGETQYF. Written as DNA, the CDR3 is TGTGCCAGCAGTTCGCCCCCAGGGGAGACCCAGTACTTC.

The chain's CDR3 is CASSLSGSGGYTEQYF. The DNA for the CDR3 is TGCGCCAGCAGCCTTAGCGGGAGCGGGGGATATACCGAGCAGTACTTC. V usage is TRBV5-1 and J usage is TRBJ2-7; 9 bases agree with TRBD2. J was trimmed by 6 bases and V by 4 bases; bases with no gene match: 14. The CDR3 totals 16 residues. Germline V gene sequence: CDR1 SGHRS, CDR2 YFSETQ.